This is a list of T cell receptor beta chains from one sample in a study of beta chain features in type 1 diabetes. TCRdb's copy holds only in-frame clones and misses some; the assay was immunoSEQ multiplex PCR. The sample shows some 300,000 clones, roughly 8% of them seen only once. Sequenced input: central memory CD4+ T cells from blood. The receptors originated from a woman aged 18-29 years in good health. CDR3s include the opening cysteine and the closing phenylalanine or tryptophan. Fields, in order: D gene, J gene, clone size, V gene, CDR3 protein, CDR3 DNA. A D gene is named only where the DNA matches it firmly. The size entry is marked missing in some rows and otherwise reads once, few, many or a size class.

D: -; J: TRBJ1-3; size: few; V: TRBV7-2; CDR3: CASSLRHSGNTIYF; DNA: TGTGCCAGCAGCTTAAGGCACTCTGGAAACACCATATATTTT
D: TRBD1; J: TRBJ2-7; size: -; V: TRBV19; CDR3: CASSRQGRLNEQYF; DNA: TGTGCCAGTAGTAGACAGGGGAGGCTTAACGAGCAGTACTTC
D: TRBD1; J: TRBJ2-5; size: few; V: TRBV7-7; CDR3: CASSLGVTGQETQYF; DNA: TGTGCTAGCAGCTTAGGCGTGACAGGGCAAGAGACCCAGTACTTC
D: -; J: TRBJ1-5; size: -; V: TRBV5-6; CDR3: CASSLYGPRAPQHF; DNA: TGTGCCAGCAGCTTGTATGGACCCAGAGCGCCCCAGCATTTT
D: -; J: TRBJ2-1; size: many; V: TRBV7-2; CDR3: CASSLVRGNEQFF; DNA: TGTGCCAGCAGCTTGGTTCGGGGGAATGAGCAGTTCTTC
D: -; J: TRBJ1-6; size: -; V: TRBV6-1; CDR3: CASSEMAGRSNSPLHF; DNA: TGTGCCAGCAGTGAGATGGCAGGGAGGTCAAATTCACCCCTCCACTTT
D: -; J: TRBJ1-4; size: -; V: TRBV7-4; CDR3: CASSFYNEKLFF; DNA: TGTGCCAGCAGCTTTTACAACGAAAAACTGTTTTTT
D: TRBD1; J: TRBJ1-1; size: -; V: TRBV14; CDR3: CASSLNRGYTEAFF; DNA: TGTGCCAGCAGCCTTAACAGGGGTTACACTGAAGCTTTCTTT
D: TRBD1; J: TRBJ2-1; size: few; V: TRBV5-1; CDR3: CASEVQGAHNEQFF; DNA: TGCGCCTCCGAGGTTCAGGGGGCGCATAATGAGCAGTTCTTC
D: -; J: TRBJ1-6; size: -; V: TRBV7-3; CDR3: CASSLEPTDSPLHF; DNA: TGTGCCAGCAGCTTAGAACCGACGGATTCACCCCTCCACTTT
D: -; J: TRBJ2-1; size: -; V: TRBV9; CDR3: CASSSGRSPNEQFF; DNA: TGTGCCAGCAGCTCCGGACGTTCTCCCAATGAGCAGTTCTTC
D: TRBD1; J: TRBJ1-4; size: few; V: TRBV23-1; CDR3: CASSQSIRVRGEKLFF; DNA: TGCGCCAGCAGTCAATCGATCAGGGTCAGGGGGGAAAAACTGTTTTTT
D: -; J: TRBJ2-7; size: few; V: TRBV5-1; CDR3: CASSPSPAYEQYF; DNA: TGCGCCAGCAGCCCTTCCCCAGCCTACGAGCAGTACTTC